This T cell receptor (beta chain) was identified during a study of CXCR3-negative and CXCR3-positive naive CD8 T cells. The CDR3 has 16 residues. Germline V CDR1 and CDR2: SGDLS, YYNGEE. This clonotype is called medium-sized based on its frequency. Its specificity is not known. Study-wide points: Naive subsets did not differ in surface CD5, and the authors estimated TCR strength using properties of the TRB CDR3. Naive cells that were CXCR3-negative or CXCR3-positive used TRBV-TRBJ genes alike, while memory cells diverged. Naive subsets were similarly diverse, while memory CD8+ repertoires were much less diverse. TRB CDR3s of CXCR3-positive naive cells were more hydrophobic than those of CXCR3-negative naive cells.

The libraries of TRB cDNA were prepared using 5' RACE with UMI labels. TCRdb reprocessed the 5' RACE reads and keeps a single row for each CDR3 protein, giving no DNA. The sample spans about 6,400 distinct CDR3 sequences; the ten largest clones claim less than 1.5%. Definition of naive CD8+ T cells rested on a CD45RO-CCR7+CD27+CD95- profile. The sequence was obtained from a human donor in good health. Some clones in this sample may be carry-over from other donors' samples. The chain is built from TRBV9 and TRBJ2-7; TCRdb gives TRBD2 as the D gene, but with no DNA this cannot be confirmed. The specimen sequenced was naive CXCR3+ CD8+ T cells from blood. Described subset: CD45RO-CCR7+CD27+CD95- naive CD8+ T cells expressing CXCR3 (TNR3+). The CDR3 sequence is CASSDSRDRGPYEQYF.